The rows below give T cell receptor beta chains drawn from one sample of a study of a mutant IDH1 vaccine in newly diagnosed glioma. Sequencing used immunoSEQ multiplex PCR; TCRdb keeps in-frame clones, though not all of them. The sample records 25,000 to 35,000 clones, around 92% being singletons. The antigens these receptors bind are not known. Source: PBMCs, taken from a glioma patient whose treatment included an IDH1 peptide vaccine. These receptors were taken from a man aged 18 to 29 with glioma. The CDR3 runs from the conserved cysteine through the conserved F or W. A D gene is named only where the DNA matches it firmly. Part of the rows lack a size; the others show once, few, many or a class for expanded clones.

v_gene,abundance,j_gene,d_gene,CDR3aa,CDR3nt
TRBV4-1,once,TRBJ1-5,TRBD1,CASSPSGQGINQPQHF,TGCGCCAGCAGCCCGTCAGGACAGGGCATAAATCAGCCCCAGCATTTT
TRBV5-1,-,TRBJ2-7,TRBD2,CASSFIAGVGEQYF,TGCGCCAGCAGCTTTATAGCGGGAGTAGGTGAGCAGTACTTC
TRBV2,-,TRBJ2-7,-,CASSAQGAASGQYF,TGTGCCAGCAGTGCGCAGGGTGCCGCCTCTGGGCAGTACTTC
TRBV9,-,TRBJ2-2,-,CASSVYGRGGPGELFF,TGTGCCAGCAGCGTATATGGCAGGGGCGGCCCCGGGGAGCTGTTTTTT
TRBV4-3,-,TRBJ1-4,-,CASSQDRRGGWEKLFF,TGCGCCAGCAGCCAAGATCGGAGGGGAGGATGGGAAAAACTGTTTTTT
TRBV29-1,-,TRBJ2-3,TRBD2,CSVASGSITDTQYF,TGCAGCGTTGCTAGCGGGAGCATTACAGATACGCAGTATTTT
TRBV27,-,TRBJ2-7,-,CASSLGLGGLEQYF,TGTGCCAGCAGTTTAGGCCTAGGGGGACTCGAGCAGTACTTC
TRBV19,-,TRBJ1-2,-,CASTLGQFYGYTF,TGTGCCAGTACCCTCGGGCAGTTCTATGGCTACACCTTC
TRBV6-6,-,TRBJ1-1,-,CASSSGFGTEAFF,TGTGCCAGCAGTTCAGGGTTTGGAACTGAAGCTTTCTTT
TRBV30,-,TRBJ1-6,TRBD1,CAWRGGQGARGFNSPLHF,TGTGCCTGGAGAGGCGGACAGGGGGCGAGGGGCTTCAATTCACCCCTCCACTTT